The 16 T cell receptor beta chains below all came from one sample that was sequenced in a study of technical replicates of blood from a handful of donors. Clones were read by immunoSEQ multiplex PCR, and TCRdb kept only the in-frame ones, dropping some. The sample has tens of thousands of clones; roughly 90% are singletons. Sequenced material: T cells isolated from PBMCs. These receptors originate from a human donor in good health.

The chain uses TRBV10-3 and TRBJ2-7; D might be TRBD2 (7 bases). Per the germline V gene, CDR1 is ENHRY and CDR2 is SYGVKD. The germline V and J ends were trimmed by 4 bases and 2 bases, with 15 bases remaining between them. The CDR3 runs 15 residues. As DNA, the CDR3 is TGTGCCATCAGTGGGGGAGGGGGGCTAGCCTACGAGCAGTACTTC. Protein product: CAISGGGGLAYEQYF.

The J gene is TRBJ2-1, the V gene TRBV5-1; TRBD2 matches 8 bases. Trimming removed 5 bases from V and 5 bases from J; junction bases left unmatched: 6. The CDR3 extends over 14 amino acids. From germline, CDR1 is SGHRS and CDR2 YFSETQ. CDR3 nucleotide sequence: TGCGCCAGCAGACCTAGCGGGTCCCACAATGAGCAGTTCTTC. It encodes CASRPSGSHNEQFF.

CDR3 loop: CASSPQTEVEPQHF. The CDR3 DNA reads TGTGCCAGCAGTCCGCAGACAGAGGTGGAGCCCCAGCATTTT. The chain couples TRBV6-5 to TRBJ1-5; tentative D call: TRBD1 (5 bases). The CDR3 runs to 14 residues. Trimming removed 5 bases from V and 8 bases from J, with 16 bases in between. Per the germline V gene, CDR1 is MNHEY and CDR2 is SVGAGI.

The chain is built from TRBV14 and TRBJ1-1; possible D gene TRBD1, 5 bases. The germline V gene has CDR1 SGHDN and CDR2 FVKESK. The CDR3 has 14 residues. V was cut by 5 bases and J by 5 bases, with 15 bases left in between. CDR3 coding DNA: TGTGCCAGCAGCGCCAGGGTTTGGAATACTGAAGCTTTCTTT. Its protein is CASSARVWNTEAFF.

The V gene is TRBV7-8, the J gene TRBJ1-2; possibly TRBD1 for D (5 bases). V was pared by 5 bases and J by 6 bases, with 19 bases between. The CDR3 is made up of 15 amino acids. Germline loops: CDR1 SGHVS, CDR2 FQNEAQ. The CDR3: CASSGRDYHLDGYTF. DNA of the CDR3: TGTGCCAGCAGCGGAAGGGACTACCATCTCGATGGCTACACCTTC.

This clone was recorded once. CDR3 sequence (DNA): TGCGCCAGCAGCATTTTCGGGGAGTATAGCAATCAGCCCCAGCATTTT. This translates into CASSIFGEYSNQPQHF. The chain employs TRBV4-1 and TRBJ1-5; D is ambiguous. This CDR3 has 16 amino acids. V was trimmed by 5 bases and J by 0 bases, leaving 14 bases between them. Germline V CDR1 and CDR2: MGHRA, YSYEKL.

This clone was seen only once. The gene calls are TRBV11-3 and TRBJ1-1; a weak D match, TRBD1 (6 bases). V was clipped by 5 bases and J by 1 base, with 20 bases between them. The germline gives CDR1 SGHNT, CDR2 YENEEA. The CDR3 extends over 17 amino acids. The chain's CDR3 is CASSHIWLQGQNTEAFF. The DNA for the CDR3 is TGTGCCAGCAGCCACATTTGGCTACAGGGTCAGAACACTGAAGCTTTCTTT.

V usage is TRBV7-7 and J usage is TRBJ2-1, with 9 nucleotides matching TRBD1. The CDR3 covers 15 residues. The germline CDR1 and CDR2 sequences are SSHAT and FNYEAQ (reference sequence). J gave up 11 bases and V 0 bases, and 8 bases lay outside the gene matches. The CDR3: CASSLAGTGISKQFF. CDR3 nucleotide sequence: TGTGCCAGCAGCTTAGCTGGGACAGGGATTAGTAAGCAGTTCTTC.

The chain is built from TRBV28 and TRBJ2-7; TRBD2 aligns across 10 bases. The germline gives CDR1 MDHEN, CDR2 SYDVKM. The J segment lost 7 bases and the V segment lost 7 bases, leaving 13 bases of the junction unmatched. The CDR3 loop spans 15 amino acids. The CDR3: CASNQEREGLREQYF. CDR3 nucleotide sequence: TGTGCCAGCAATCAAGAGCGGGAGGGCCTTCGGGAGCAGTACTTC.

The chain links TRBV6-1 to TRBJ1-5; weak D call: TRBD1 (6 bases). Germline values: CDR1 MNHNS, CDR2 SASEGT. With 6 bases removed from V and 0 bases from J, the gap between germline ends came to 12 bases. The length of the CDR3 is 15 residues. Written as DNA, the CDR3 is TGTGCCAGCAGCGGACAGTTCTATAGCAATCAGCCCCAGCATTTT. This translates into CASSGQFYSNQPQHF.

The V and J genes are TRBV5-6 and TRBJ2-7, with 10 bases identical to TRBD1. Germline loops: CDR1 SGHDT, CDR2 YYEEEE. The trim removed 0 bases at V and 6 bases at J, leaving 6 bases unmatched. The CDR3 has 15 residues. The CDR3 reads CASSLEGTGASEQYF. DNA for the CDR3: TGTGCCAGCAGCTTGGAAGGGACAGGGGCCTCCGAGCAGTACTTC.

The gene calls are TRBV28 and TRBJ2-7; weak D call: TRBD2 (5 bases). Germline V gives CDR1 MDHEN, CDR2 SYDVKM. The CDR3 is made up of 14 amino acids. Trimming left V 3 bases short and J 2 bases short, with 11 bases between. The CDR3 sequence: CASSFYNGAYEQYF. The CDR3 coding sequence is TGTGCCAGCAGTTTTTACAACGGGGCCTACGAGCAGTACTTC. Together with reference TRBV28 and TRBJ2-7, the CDR3 gives the full variable domain: DVKVTQSSRYLVKRTGEKVFLECVQDMDHENMFWYRQDPGLGLRLIYFSYDVKMKEKGDIPEGYSVSREKKERFSLILESASTNQTSMYLCASSFYNGAYEQYFGPGTRLTVT.

The chain combines TRBV28 with TRBJ1-1; D not resolved. The CDR3 has 12 amino acids. Germline CDR1 is MDHEN and CDR2 is SYDVKM. Trimming shortened V by 4 bases and J by 6 bases, and 9 bases separated the two germline ends. CDR3 sequence reads: CASSSPGPEAFF. CDR3 nucleotide sequence: TGTGCCAGCAGTTCTCCCGGTCCTGAAGCTTTCTTT.

The rearrangement uses TRBV2 and TRBJ2-3; 8 nucleotides line up with TRBD1. The CDR3 spans 15 residues. CDR1 and CDR2 from the germline V gene are SNHLY and FYNNEI. J gave up 3 bases and V 2 bases, and 4 bases lay outside the gene matches. CDR3 protein: CASSEQGAWTDTQYF. The CDR3 coding sequence is TGTGCCAGCAGTGAACAGGGGGCCTGGACAGATACGCAGTATTTT.

This chain links TRBV27 with TRBJ2-7, with 14 bases that match TRBD2. The J segment lost 4 bases and the V segment lost 2 bases, leaving 4 bases of the junction unmatched. There are 16 residues in the CDR3. Germline loops: CDR1 MNHEY, CDR2 SMNVEV (reference sequence). This CDR3 is CASSLRTSGRMYEQYF. CDR3 nucleotides: TGTGCCAGCAGTTTAAGGACTAGCGGGAGGATGTACGAGCAGTACTTC.

The V call is TRBV19, the J call TRBJ2-1, with TRBD1 matching 9 bases. This CDR3 spans 13 amino acids. Trimming took 9 bases from V and 3 from J; bases not matched to a gene: 3. Germline values: CDR1 LNHDA, CDR2 SQIVND (reference sequence). This CDR3 is CASGTGYYNEQFF. CDR3 bases: TGTGCCAGCGGGACAGGGTACTACAATGAGCAGTTCTTC.